The sequence of this T cell receptor (beta chain) was determined in a study of blood T cell repertoires in COVID-19. Individuals aged about 18 to 90 years were recruited from 24 US areas. TCRdb's table, derived via immunoSEQ multiplex PCR, lists solely in-frame clones and lacks some. The repertoire has 230,000 or so clones, more than 80% of them found once; the top ten carry about 4%. Sequencing input: PBMCs or T cells enriched from blood (not recorded which). The receptor was isolated from a woman in her 40s with acute COVID-19.

CDR3 loop: CASRLDSDNQPQHF. The CDR3 bases are TGTGCCAGCAGGCTAGACAGCGACAATCAGCCCCAGCATTTT. The chain uses TRBV28 and TRBJ1-5, with TRBD1 as a possible D gene (5 bases). Trimming stripped 6 bases from V and 3 bases from J, with 12 bases between. CDR1 MDHEN and CDR2 SYDVKM come from the germline V gene. The CDR3 spans 14 residues.